This T cell receptor beta chain derives from a study of blood T cell repertoires in COVID-19. Across the whole study: In each case, the material was cDNA or gDNA derived from T cells, B-cell-depleted T cells, or PBMCs.

Methods used by the authors: Scientists estimated how many nucleated cells there were by amplifying reference gene primers. Here immunoSEQ multiplex PCR was the method, and the copy in TCRdb shows in-frame clones only, minus some. The V and J calls and the clone size are those of that table, but D and trimming were determined from the DNA. The table has roughly 250,000 clones, around four fifths seen once; the top ten hold 5.5% to 7.5%. In this sample, this clone turned up once. Germline trimming cut 11 bases from V and 0 bases from J; bases unmatched to any gene: 6. There are 14 residues in the CDR3. Germline CDR1 MNHEY, CDR2 SVGAGI.

Specimen: peripheral blood. The sequence was obtained from a woman aged 60-70 years with active or convalescent COVID-19. The V and J genes are TRBV6-5 and TRBJ1-2; 10 bases line up with TRBD1. CDR3 DNA sequence: TGTGCCTACTGGGACAGGGGAGCTAACTATGGCTACACCTTC. The encoded protein is CAYWDRGANYGYTF.